This paragraph covers one TCR beta chain sequence. Repertoires were generated with immunoSEQ multiplex PCR, while TCRdb's copy carries only in-frame clones and drops some. Here the sample spans more than 65,000 clones, 75% to 90% being singletons. Germline V CDR1 and CDR2: ENHRY, SYGVKD. The CDR3 length is 14 residues. Trimming took 8 bases from V and 0 from J; bases not matched to a gene: 5. This sample was included in a study of technical replicates of blood from a handful of donors. The rearrangement joins TRBV10-3 to TRBJ2-3; 7 nucleotides match TRBD2. This receptor was obtained from a human donor in good health. Some clones in this sample may be carry-over from other donors' samples. The sequenced material came from PBMCs. The CDR3, as DNA: TGTGCCATCGGTCTAGCGGCTAGCACAGATACGCAGTATTTT. Translated, it gives CAIGLAASTDTQYF.